The subject of this entry is one T cell receptor beta chain. Its antigen is not known. This sample was included in a study of cytomegalovirus exposure and HLA in healthy donors. Study-level findings and limits: Donors belonging to an Asian-associated ancestry cluster reportedly showed fewer N-insertions in productive TCRs than the roughly 680-donor mean, according to what a later analysis found.

13 Jbeta primers and 60 Vbeta primers were used for the PCR. Some clones are missing from TCRdb's copy, which holds only in-frame ones; the method was immunoSEQ multiplex PCR. Of about 280,000 clones in the sample, around nine tenths are singletons; the top ten hold 2% to 3%. The sequenced sample was PBMCs. The TCR comes from a woman between 18 and 29 years old in good health and CMV-seronegative.

The CDR3 region has the DNA TGTGCCAGCAGTGAAGACGGGACTAGCATCTACGAGCAGTACTTC. Amino acid sequence: CASSEDGTSIYEQYF. V is TRBV2 and J is TRBJ2-7; 9 bases agree with TRBD2. The CDR3 runs to 15 residues. V trimming: 1 base; J trimming: 3 bases; junction bases outside the gene matches: 4. Germline V CDR1 and CDR2: SNHLY, FYNNEI.